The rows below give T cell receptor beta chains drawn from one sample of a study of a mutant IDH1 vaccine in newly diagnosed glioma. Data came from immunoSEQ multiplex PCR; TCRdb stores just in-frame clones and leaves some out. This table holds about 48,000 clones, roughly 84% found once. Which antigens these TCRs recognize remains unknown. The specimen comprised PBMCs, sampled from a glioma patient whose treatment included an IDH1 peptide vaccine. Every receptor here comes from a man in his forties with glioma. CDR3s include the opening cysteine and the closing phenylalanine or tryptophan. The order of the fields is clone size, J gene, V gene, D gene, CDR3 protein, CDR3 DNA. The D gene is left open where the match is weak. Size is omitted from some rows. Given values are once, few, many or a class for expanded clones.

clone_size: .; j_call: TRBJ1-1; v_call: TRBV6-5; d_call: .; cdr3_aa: CASSYPGRGEAFF; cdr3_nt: TGTGCCAGCAGTTACCCCGGAAGGGGCGAAGCTTTCTTT
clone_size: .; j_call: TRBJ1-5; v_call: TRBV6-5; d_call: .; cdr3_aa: CASSYSTNQPQHF; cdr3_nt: TGTGCCAGCAGTTACTCGACAAATCAGCCCCAGCATTTT
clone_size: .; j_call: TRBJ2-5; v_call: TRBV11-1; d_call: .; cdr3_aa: CASSPRRAETQETQYF; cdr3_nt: TGTGCCAGCAGCCCTCGCCGCGCAGAGACCCAAGAGACCCAGTACTTC
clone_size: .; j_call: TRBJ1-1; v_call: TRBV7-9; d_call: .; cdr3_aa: CASSLEPRGPNTEAFF; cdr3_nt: TGTGCCAGCAGCTTAGAGCCCCGGGGCCCGAACACTGAAGCTTTCTTT
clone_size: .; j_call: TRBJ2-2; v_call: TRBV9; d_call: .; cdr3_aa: CASSVNTGELFF; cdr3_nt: TGTGCCAGCAGCGTGAACACCGGGGAGCTGTTTTTT
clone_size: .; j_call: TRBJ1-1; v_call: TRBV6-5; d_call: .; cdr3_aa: CASSYVWKITEAFF; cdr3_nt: TGTGCCAGCAGTTACGTTTGGAAAATCACTGAAGCTTTCTTT
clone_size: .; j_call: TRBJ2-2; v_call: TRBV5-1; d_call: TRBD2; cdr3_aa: CASSLGDSGATGELFF; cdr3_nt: TGCGCCAGCAGCTTGGGCGATAGCGGGGCCACCGGGGAGCTGTTTTTT
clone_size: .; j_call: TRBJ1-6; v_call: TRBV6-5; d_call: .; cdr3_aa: CASSGTTRNSPLHF; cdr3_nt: TGTGCCAGCAGTGGGACCACGCGTAATTCACCCCTCCACTTT
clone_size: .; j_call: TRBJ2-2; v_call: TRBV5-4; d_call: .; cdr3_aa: CASSLRQNTGELFF; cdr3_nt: TGTGCCAGCAGCTTGAGGCAGAACACCGGGGAGCTGTTTTTT
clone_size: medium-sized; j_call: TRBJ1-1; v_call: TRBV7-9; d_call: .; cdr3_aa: CASSRNLQNTEAFF; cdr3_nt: TGTGCCAGCAGTCGAAATCTACAGAACACTGAAGCTTTCTTT
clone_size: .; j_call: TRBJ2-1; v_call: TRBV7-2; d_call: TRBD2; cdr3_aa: CASSYTSGGYNEQFF; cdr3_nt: TGTGCCAGCAGCTATACTAGCGGGGGTTACAATGAGCAGTTCTTC
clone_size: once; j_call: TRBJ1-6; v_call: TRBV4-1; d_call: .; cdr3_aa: CASSLPGRENSPLHF; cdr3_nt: TGCGCCAGCAGCCTGCCGGGACGGGAGAATTCACCCCTCCACTTT
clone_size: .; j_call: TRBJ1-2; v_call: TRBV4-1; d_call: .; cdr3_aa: CASSQVVQGKYGYTF; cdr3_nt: TGCGCCAGCAGCCAAGTGGTCCAGGGGAAGTATGGCTACACCTTC
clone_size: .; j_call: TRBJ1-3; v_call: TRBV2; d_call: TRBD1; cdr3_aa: CASSPDRGAGNTIYF; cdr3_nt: TGTGCCAGCAGTCCTGACAGGGGCGCTGGAAACACCATATATTTT
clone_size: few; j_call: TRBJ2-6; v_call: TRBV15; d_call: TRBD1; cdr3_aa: CATSSSGQGGLSGANVLTF; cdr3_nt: TGTGCCACCAGCAGCAGTGGACAGGGAGGCCTCTCTGGGGCCAACGTCCTGACTTTC
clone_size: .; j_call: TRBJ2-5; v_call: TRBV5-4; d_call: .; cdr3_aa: CASSLFGEETQYF; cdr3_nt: TGTGCCAGCAGCTTGTTCGGGGAAGAGACCCAGTACTTC
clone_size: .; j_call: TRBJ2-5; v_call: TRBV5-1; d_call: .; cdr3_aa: CASSLGGISRTQYF; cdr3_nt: TGCGCCAGCAGCTTGGGGGGGATCTCCCGAACCCAGTACTTC
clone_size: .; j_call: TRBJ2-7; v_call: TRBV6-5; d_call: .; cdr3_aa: CASSPPGSLAEQYF; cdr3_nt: TGTGCCAGCAGCCCACCAGGGAGTCTTGCCGAGCAGTACTTC